The sequence of this T cell receptor beta chain was determined in a study of CD8+CD57+ T cells in acquired aplastic anemia. For the study at large: When averaged, DNA from sorted CD4+ and CD8+ cells came to 3 to 3.5 ug.

It was genomic DNA that served as the template for profiling TCR beta VDJ and CDR3. TCRdb analysed the reads with MiXCR anew, one entry per CDR3 protein. Of approximately 470,000 distinct CDR3 sequences listed, more than 25% are singletons. Patients selected for sequencing had displayed CD8+CD57+ cell expansion by flow cytometry. Remarks on this clonotype: Its antigen is currently unknown.

Findings and caveats of the study: No significant patient-versus-control difference appeared in CD8+ Simpson's diversity.

The CDR3 runs to 14 residues. V dropped 1 base and J dropped 10 bases, with 14 bases sitting between them. Germline-derived CDR1 and CDR2 are LGHNA and YSLEER. The TCR originated in a human donor with aplastic anemia. The sample consisted of sorted CD4+, CD8+, or CD8+CD57+ T cells (not recorded which) from PBMCs. The chain combines TRBV4-3 with TRBJ2-1; D may match TRBD1 or TRBD2 (6 bases each). CDR3 coding DNA: TGCGCCAGCAGCCAAGTTTGGGGGGCCTTGGAGCAGTTCTTC. Protein: CASSQVWGALEQFF.